These T cell receptor beta chains were read from a single sample in a study of T-cell reconstitution after alpha-beta-depleted transplantation in children. TCRdb re-derived calls from the PCR reads in MiXCR, one entry per CDR3 protein. The table has hundreds of thousands of distinct CDR3 sequences, approximately 20% seen once. Sequenced material: PBMCs from the stem cell graft donor, taken from the stem cell graft. These receptors were obtained from a human donor who donated a stem cell graft to a child with acute lymphoblastic leukemia. CDR3s include the opening cysteine and the closing phenylalanine or tryptophan. D genes are given only for firm matches. A clone size is listed for some rows: how often the clone was seen (once, few, many), or a class if it is expanded.

CDR3nt | CDR3aa | abundance | j_gene | d_gene | v_gene
TGCGCCAGCAGCCCCTTTCAAACAGGGGGATATCAGCCCCAGCATTTT | CASSPFQTGGYQPQHF | - | TRBJ1-5 | TRBD1 | TRBV4-1
TGTGCCAGCAGTTACTCCGCGGGAGGGCCCGAAAACATTCAGTACTTC | CASSYSAGGPENIQYF | few | TRBJ2-4 | TRBD2 | TRBV6-5
TGTGCCAGCAGCCCTGCCCCGGATACGCAGTATTTT | CASSPAPDTQYF | few | TRBJ2-3 | - | TRBV13
TGTGCCATCAGTGAGCTAGCGGGGTGGAACAATGAGCAGTTCTTC | CAISELAGWNNEQFF | few | TRBJ2-1 | TRBD2 | TRBV10-3
TGCGCCAGCAGCTTGGCCCGGGGTTTAGTGATCAATGAGCAGTTCTTC | CASSLARGLVINEQFF | - | TRBJ2-1 | - | TRBV5-1
TGTGCCAGCAGCTTAGCGCCCGTCGGCCCTGAGGGTTCCAATCAGCCCCAGCATTTT | CASSLAPVGPEGSNQPQHF | few | TRBJ1-5 | - | TRBV11-1
TGTGCCAGCAGCCGCACACACATCAGGGGGCAATCGGACGAGCAGTACTTC | CASSRTHIRGQSDEQYF | - | TRBJ2-7 | TRBD1 | TRBV4-2
TGTGCCAGCAGTTACTCGGTGGCGCGGAACACTGAAGCTTTCTTT | CASSYSVARNTEAFF | few | TRBJ1-1 | - | TRBV6-5
TGTGCCAGCCTGGCAGGAGGAGAGACCCAGTACTTC | CASLAGGETQYF | - | TRBJ2-5 | - | TRBV3-1
TGCAGCGTGGTGGACGGACGGAAAAGCTCCTACGAGCAGTACTTC | CSVVDGRKSSYEQYF | - | TRBJ2-7 | - | TRBV29-1
TGCGCCAGCAGCCAAGTAGCGAACTCGGGGAGGCCCTATTGGGAGCAGTTCTTC | CASSQVANSGRPYWEQFF | few | TRBJ2-1 | - | TRBV4-1
TGCGCCAGCAGGCAGGGACTAGCGGGAGGCACGCAGTATTTT | CASRQGLAGGTQYF | many | TRBJ2-3 | TRBD2 | TRBV4-1
TGTGCCAGCAGCTTGGAAGGATATCAGCCCCAGCATTTT | CASSLEGYQPQHF | - | TRBJ1-5 | - | TRBV7-8
TGTGCCAGCAGTGATGGCGGGAGCTCCTACAATGAGCAGTTCTTC | CASSDGGSSYNEQFF | many | TRBJ2-1 | TRBD2 | TRBV2
TGTGCCAGCAGCCCCACAGGGTACAATGAGCAGTTCTTC | CASSPTGYNEQFF | many | TRBJ2-1 | - | TRBV7-9
TGTGCCAGCAGCTCGACTAGCGGCTACACAGATACGCAGTATTTT | CASSSTSGYTDTQYF | many | TRBJ2-3 | TRBD2 | TRBV7-9
TGTGCCAGCAGGGCGACAGGGTGGGAGACCCAGTACTTC | CASRATGWETQYF | few | TRBJ2-5 | TRBD1 | TRBV12-3/TRBV12-4
TGTGCCAGCAGCCCGAGACCGCCAGGTAATGAGCAGTTCTTC | CASSPRPPGNEQFF | few | TRBJ2-1 | - | TRBV9
TGTGCCAGCAGCGCCGGGACAGCGATGGCTGAAGCTTTCTTT | CASSAGTAMAEAFF | - | TRBJ1-1 | TRBD1 | TRBV9
TGTGCCACCGAAGCGGGGAGCTCCTACAATGAGCAGTTCTTC | CATEAGSSYNEQFF | - | TRBJ2-1 | TRBD2 | TRBV15